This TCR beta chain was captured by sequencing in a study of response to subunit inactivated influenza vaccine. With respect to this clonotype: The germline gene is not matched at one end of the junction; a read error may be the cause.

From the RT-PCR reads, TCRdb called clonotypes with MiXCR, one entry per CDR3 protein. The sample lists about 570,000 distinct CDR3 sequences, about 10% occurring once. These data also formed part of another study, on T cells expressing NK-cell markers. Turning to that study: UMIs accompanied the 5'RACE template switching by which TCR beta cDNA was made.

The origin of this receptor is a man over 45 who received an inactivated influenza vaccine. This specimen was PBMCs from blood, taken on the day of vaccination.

The CDR3 loop reads CASSLENDGVF. CDR3 bases: TGTGCCAGCAGCTTAGAGAACGACGGCGTGTTC. The rearrangement links TRBV7-9 to TRBJ2-7; D remains unclear. The germline V gene has CDR1 SEHNR and CDR2 FQNEAQ (reference sequence). This CDR3 comprises 11 residues.